This TCR beta chain was sequenced during a study of shared clonotypes between healthy human individuals. Germline values: CDR1 SNHLY, CDR2 FYNNEI. V lost 0 bases to trimming and J lost 3 bases, with 5 bases between them. The CDR3 has 13 amino acids. TCRdb's table, derived via immunoSEQ multiplex PCR, lists solely in-frame clones and lacks some. The sample consists of hundreds of thousands of clones, around 76% of them appearing once. The V and J genes are TRBV2 and TRBJ1-2; D gene unclear. This clonotype was sampled from a woman aged 35 to 49 in good health. Some clones in this sample may be carry-over from other donors' samples. Sequencing input: PBMCs. The CDR3 sequence is CASSEALDYGYTF. The CDR3 DNA reads TGTGCCAGCAGTGAAGCGCTCGACTATGGCTACACCTTC.